The text below deals with one T cell receptor (beta chain). No culture or expansion preceded analysis of these blood cells. The germline CDR1 and CDR2 sequences are LNHDA and SQIVND (reference sequence). V lost 5 bases and J lost 1, with 10 bases in between. CDR3 length: 14 amino acids. This sample was taken from a study of neoadjuvant anti-PD-1 for oral cavity cancer. Six replicates per PBMC sample, mostly from roughly 450 ng of genomic DNA. Profiled with immunoSEQ multiplex PCR; TCRdb holds only in-frame clones, not every one. The sample lists about 72,000 clones; 83% were seen once. This TCR came from a person aged 35-79 years with oral cavity squamous cell carcinoma. The chain joins TRBV19 to TRBJ2-3, with D possibly matching TRBD2 (5 bases). The sequences come from PBMCs, collected before nivolumab (anti-PD-1) treatment. The CDR3 bases are TGTGCCAGTAGTCGCGGGTGGGGCACAGATACGCAGTATTTT. Amino acids: CASSRGWGTDTQYF.